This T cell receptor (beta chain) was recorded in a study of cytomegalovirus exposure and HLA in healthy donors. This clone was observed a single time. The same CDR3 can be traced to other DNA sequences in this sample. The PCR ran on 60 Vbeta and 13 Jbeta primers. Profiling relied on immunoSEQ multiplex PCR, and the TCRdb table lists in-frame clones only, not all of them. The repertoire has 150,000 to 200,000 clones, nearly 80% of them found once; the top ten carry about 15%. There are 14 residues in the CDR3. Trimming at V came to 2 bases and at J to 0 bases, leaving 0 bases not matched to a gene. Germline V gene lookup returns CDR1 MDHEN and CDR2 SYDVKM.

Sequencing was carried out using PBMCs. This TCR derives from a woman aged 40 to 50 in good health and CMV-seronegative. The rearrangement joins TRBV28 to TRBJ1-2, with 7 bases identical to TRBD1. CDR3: CASSLQGANYGYTF. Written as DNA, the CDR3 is TGTGCCAGCAGTTTACAGGGGGCTAACTATGGCTACACCTTC.